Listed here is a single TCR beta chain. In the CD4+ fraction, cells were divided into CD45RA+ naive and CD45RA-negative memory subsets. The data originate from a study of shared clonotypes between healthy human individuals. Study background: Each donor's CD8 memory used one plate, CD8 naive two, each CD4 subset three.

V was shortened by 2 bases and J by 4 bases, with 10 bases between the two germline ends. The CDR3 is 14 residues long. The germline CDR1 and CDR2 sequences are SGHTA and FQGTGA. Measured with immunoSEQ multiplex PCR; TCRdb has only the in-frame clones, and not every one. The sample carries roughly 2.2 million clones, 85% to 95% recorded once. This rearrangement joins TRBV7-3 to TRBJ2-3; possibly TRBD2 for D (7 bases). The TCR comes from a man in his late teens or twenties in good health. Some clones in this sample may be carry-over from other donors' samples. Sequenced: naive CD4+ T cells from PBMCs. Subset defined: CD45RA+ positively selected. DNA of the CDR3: TGTGCCAGCAGCTTAGGGGGGGCCCCAGATACGCAGTATTTT. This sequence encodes CASSLGGAPDTQYF.